This T cell receptor beta chain appears in the sequencing data of a study of CD8+CD57+ T cells in acquired aplastic anemia. CD8+CD57+ cell expansion, shown by flow cytometry, had occurred in the patients selected for sequencing. This clonotype was seen a few times. Its antigen is unidentified. Genomic DNA constituted the template upon which TCR beta VDJ and CDR3 profiling was performed. MiXCR was run by TCRdb on the reads, yielding one entry per CDR3 protein. The sample includes about 160,000 distinct CDR3 sequences, 47% of them seen just once. Study results and limitations: Researchers reported that CD8+ Simpson's diversity was not significantly different in patients versus controls.

The CDR3 contains 14 residues. Deletions cut 1 base from V and 3 bases from J, with 10 bases between. CDR1 is SNHLY, CDR2 FYNNEI, per germline. Sequenced: sorted CD4+, CD8+, or CD8+CD57+ T cells (not recorded which) from PBMCs. This TCR came from a human donor with aplastic anemia. The V and J genes are TRBV2 and TRBJ2-7; D is ambiguous. The CDR3 sequence: CASSEGHLDYEQYF. In DNA, the CDR3 is TGTGCCAGCAGTGAAGGGCACCTTGACTACGAGCAGTACTTC.